This TCR beta chain was captured in a study of synovial regulatory T cells in juvenile arthritis. Study-wide results and caveats: Synovial Teff and blood CPL repertoires partially overlapped with iaTreg TCR repertoires, which were largely patient-private. Compared with other blood Treg cells, inflammation-associated Treg cells had reduced TCR diversity.

Only in-frame clones appear in the TCRdb table, and some are missing; sequencing was by immunoSEQ multiplex PCR. Its table records under 10,000 clones. Median disease duration was about 7 years, range 0.2-19.1. Concerning this clone: What it recognizes is unknown.

The TCR comes from a donor between 2 and 35 years old with juvenile idiopathic arthritis. Sequencing was performed on Treg cells from blood. The sample's subset: remaining (HLA-DR-negative) circulating blood Treg cells.

The chain's CDR3 is CASSPRTENTEAFF. This chain joins TRBV18 and TRBJ1-1. The germline V gene encodes CDR1 KGHSH and CDR2 LQKENI. This CDR3 contains 14 residues. Nucleotide data are not available.